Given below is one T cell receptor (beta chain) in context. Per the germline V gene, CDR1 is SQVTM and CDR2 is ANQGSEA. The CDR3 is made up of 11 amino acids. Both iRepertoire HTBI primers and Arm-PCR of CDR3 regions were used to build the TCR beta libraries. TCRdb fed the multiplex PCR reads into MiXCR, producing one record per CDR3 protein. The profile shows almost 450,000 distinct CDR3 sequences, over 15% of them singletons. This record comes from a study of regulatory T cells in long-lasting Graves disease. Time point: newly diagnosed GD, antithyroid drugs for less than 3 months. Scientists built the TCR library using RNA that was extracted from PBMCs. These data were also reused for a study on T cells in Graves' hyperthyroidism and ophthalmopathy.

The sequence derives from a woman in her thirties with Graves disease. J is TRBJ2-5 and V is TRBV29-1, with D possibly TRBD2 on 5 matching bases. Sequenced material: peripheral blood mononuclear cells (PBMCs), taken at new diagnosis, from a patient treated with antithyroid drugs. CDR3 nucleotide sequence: TGCAACGCGACTAAAACAAAGACCCAGTACTTC. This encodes CNATKTKTQYF.